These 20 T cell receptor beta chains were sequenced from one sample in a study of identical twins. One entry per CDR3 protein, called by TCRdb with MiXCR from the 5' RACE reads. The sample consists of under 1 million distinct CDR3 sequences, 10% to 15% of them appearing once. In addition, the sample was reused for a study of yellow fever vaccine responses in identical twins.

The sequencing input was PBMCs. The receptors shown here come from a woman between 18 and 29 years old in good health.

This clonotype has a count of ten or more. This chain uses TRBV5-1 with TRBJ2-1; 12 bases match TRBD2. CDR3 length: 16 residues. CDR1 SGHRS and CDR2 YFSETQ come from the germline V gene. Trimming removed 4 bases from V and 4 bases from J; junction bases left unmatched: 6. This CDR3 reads CASSHTSGGKYNEQFF. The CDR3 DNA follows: TGCGCCAGCAGCCATACTAGCGGGGGGAAGTACAATGAGCAGTTCTTC.

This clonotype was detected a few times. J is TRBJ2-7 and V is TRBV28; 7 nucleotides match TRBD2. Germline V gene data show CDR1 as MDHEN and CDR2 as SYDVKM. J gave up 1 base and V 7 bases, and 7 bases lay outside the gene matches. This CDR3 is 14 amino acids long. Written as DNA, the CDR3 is TGTGCCAGCACCGGGACTACTCTATCCTACGAGCAGTACTTC. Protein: CASTGTTLSYEQYF.

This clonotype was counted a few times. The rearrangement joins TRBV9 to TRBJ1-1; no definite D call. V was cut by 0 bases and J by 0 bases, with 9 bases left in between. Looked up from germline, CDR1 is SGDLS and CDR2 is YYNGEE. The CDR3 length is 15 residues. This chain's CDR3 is CASSVGGWVNTEAFF. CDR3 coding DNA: TGTGCCAGCAGCGTAGGTGGTTGGGTGAACACTGAAGCTTTCTTT. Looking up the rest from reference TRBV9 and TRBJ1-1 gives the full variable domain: DSGVTQTPKHLITATGQRVTLRCSPRSGDLSVYWYQQSLDQGLQFLIQYYNGEERAKGNILERFSAQQFPDLHSELNLSSLELGDSALYFCASSVGGWVNTEAFFGQGTRLTVV.

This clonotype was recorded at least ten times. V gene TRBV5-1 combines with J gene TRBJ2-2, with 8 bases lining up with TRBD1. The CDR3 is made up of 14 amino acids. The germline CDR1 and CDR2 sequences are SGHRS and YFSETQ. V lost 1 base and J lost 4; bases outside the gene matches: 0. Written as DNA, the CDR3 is TGCGCCAGCAGCTTGACAGGGGGCACCGGGGAGCTGTTTTTT. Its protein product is CASSLTGGTGELFF.

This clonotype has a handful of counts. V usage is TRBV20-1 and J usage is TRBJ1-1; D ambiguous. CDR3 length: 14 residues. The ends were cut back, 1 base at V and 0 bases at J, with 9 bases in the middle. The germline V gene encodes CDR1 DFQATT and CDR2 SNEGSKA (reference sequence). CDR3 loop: CSARASALNTEAFF. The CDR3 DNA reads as TGCAGTGCTAGAGCCTCGGCCCTGAACACTGAAGCTTTCTTT.

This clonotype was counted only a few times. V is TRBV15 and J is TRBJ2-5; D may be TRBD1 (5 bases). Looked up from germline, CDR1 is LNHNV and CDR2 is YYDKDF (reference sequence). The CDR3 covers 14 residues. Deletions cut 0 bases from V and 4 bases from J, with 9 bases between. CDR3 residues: CATSRETGGETQYF. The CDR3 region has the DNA TGTGCCACCAGCAGAGAAACAGGTGGAGAGACCCAGTACTTC.

CDR3 in DNA: TGCGCCAGCAGCTTAACCCAGCTGGGAACCTATGGCTACACCTTC. Translating gives CASSLTQLGTYGYTF. The genes are TRBV5-1 and TRBJ1-2; D uncertain. V lost 2 bases and J 4 bases, leaving 15 bases between the germline ends. CDR1 is SGHRS and CDR2 is YFSETQ in the germline V gene. This CDR3 has 15 amino acids.

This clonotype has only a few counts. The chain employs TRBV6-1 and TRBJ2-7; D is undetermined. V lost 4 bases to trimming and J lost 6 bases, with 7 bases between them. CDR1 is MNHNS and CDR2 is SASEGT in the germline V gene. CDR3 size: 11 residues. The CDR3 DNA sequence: TGTGCCAGCAGTGTTTACTCCGAGCAGTACGTC. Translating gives CASSVYSEQYV.

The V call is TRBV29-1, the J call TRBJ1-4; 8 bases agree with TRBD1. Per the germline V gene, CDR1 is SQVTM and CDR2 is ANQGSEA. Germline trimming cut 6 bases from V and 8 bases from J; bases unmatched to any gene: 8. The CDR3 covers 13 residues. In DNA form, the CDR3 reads TGCAGCGTCGCTGACAGGGGCGGGGAAAAACTGTTTTTT. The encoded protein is CSVADRGGEKLFF.

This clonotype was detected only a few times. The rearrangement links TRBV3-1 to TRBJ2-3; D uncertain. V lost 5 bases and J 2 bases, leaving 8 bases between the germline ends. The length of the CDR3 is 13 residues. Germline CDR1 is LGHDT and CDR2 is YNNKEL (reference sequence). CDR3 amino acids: CASSSVYTDTQYF. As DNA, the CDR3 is TGTGCCAGCAGCAGCGTTTACACAGATACGCAGTATTTT.

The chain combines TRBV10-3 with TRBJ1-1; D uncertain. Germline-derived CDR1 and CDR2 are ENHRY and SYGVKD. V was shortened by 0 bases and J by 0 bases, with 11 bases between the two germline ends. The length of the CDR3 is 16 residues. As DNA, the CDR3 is TGTGCCATCAGTGAGTCGTCGGCAAGAATGAACACTGAAGCTTTCTTT. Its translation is CAISESSARMNTEAFF.

This chain's CDR3 is CASSSPGRSTYEQYF. The DNA of the CDR3 is TGTGCCAGCAGTAGTCCTGGGCGGTCCACCTACGAGCAGTACTTC. The chain has TRBV28 and TRBJ2-7, with D hard to call. Germline V gene sequence: CDR1 MDHEN, CDR2 SYDVKM. This CDR3 is 15 amino acids long. Trimming cost V 5 bases and J 2 bases, with 16 bases left between them.

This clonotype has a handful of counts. The CDR3: CASSSWASSYEQYV. The CDR3 DNA reads TGCGCCAGCAGCTCTTGGGCCAGCTCCTACGAGCAGTACGTC. The V call is TRBV5-1, the J call TRBJ2-7; D remains ambiguous. The CDR3 is 14 amino acids. CDR1 and CDR2 from the germline V gene are SGHRS and YFSETQ. The V and J ends lost 3 bases and 0 bases respectively, with 10 bases between them.

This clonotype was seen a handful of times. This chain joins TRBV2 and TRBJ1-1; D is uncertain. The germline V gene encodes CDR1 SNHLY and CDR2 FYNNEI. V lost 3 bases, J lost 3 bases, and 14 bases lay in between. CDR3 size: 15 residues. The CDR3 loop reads CASSDRRVGYTEAFF. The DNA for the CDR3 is TGTGCCAGCAGTGACCGGAGGGTCGGGTACACTGAAGCTTTCTTT.

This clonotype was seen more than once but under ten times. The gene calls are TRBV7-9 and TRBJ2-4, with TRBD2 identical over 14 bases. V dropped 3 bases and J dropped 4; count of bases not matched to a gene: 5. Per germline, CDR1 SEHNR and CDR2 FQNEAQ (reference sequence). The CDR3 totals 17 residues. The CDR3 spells CASSFSGTSGSKNIQYF. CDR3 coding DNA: TGTGCCAGCAGCTTCTCTGGGACTAGCGGGAGTAAAAACATTCAGTACTTC.

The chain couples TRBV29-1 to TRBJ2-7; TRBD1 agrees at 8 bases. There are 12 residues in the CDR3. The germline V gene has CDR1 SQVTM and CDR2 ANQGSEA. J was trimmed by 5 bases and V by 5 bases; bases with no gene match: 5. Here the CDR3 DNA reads TGCAGCGTTCACAGGGGGGAAGACGAGCAGTACTTC. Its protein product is CSVHRGEDEQYF.

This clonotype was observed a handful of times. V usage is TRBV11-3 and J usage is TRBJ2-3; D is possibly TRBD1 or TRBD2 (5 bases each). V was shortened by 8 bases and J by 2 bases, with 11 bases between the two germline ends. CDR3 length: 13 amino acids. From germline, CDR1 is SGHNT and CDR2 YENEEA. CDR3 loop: CASGRGTTDTQYF. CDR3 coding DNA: TGTGCCAGCGGGAGAGGGACCACAGATACGCAGTATTTT.

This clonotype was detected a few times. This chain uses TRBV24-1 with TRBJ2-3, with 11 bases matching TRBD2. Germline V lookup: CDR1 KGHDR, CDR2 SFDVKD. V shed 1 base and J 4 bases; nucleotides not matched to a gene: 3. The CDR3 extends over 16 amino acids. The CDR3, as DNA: TGTGCCACCAGTGATTTTAGCGGGGGGGCACCAGATACGCAGTATTTT. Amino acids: CATSDFSGGAPDTQYF.

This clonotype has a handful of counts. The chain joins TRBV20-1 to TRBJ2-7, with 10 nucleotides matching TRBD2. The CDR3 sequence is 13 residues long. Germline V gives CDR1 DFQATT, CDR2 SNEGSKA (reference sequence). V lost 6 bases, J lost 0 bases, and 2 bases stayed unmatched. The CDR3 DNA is TGCAGTGCCAGCGGGAGGGGCTCCTACGAGCAGTACTTC. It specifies CSASGRGSYEQYF.

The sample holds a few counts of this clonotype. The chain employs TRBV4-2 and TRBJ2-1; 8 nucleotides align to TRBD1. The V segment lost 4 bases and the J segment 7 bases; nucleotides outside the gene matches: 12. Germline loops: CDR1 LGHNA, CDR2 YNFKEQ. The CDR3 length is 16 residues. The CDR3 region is CASSPLGAGGWNEQFF. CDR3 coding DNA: TGTGCCAGCAGCCCCCTCGGGGCAGGGGGCTGGAATGAGCAGTTCTTC.